The rows below give T cell receptor beta chains drawn from one sample of a study of T cells in Graves' hyperthyroidism and ophthalmopathy. TCRdb reprocessed the multiplex PCR reads via MiXCR and lists one record per CDR3 protein. The sample has about 360,000 distinct CDR3 sequences; 20% to 25% are singletons. The specimen sequenced was blood. The source of these receptors is a man in his forties or fifties with Graves' hyperthyroidism. Each CDR3 is given with its conserved first and last residue. The D gene is left open where the match is weak. Not every row has a clone size; where given, it reads once, few, many or a size class.

j_gene | d_gene | v_gene | abundance | CDR3aa | CDR3nt
TRBJ2-1 | TRBD2 | TRBV11-2 | . | CASSLAGVVAGGSEQFF | TGTGCCAGCAGCTTAGCTGGAGTGGTAGCGGGAGGGAGTGAGCAGTTCTTC
TRBJ2-3 | TRBD1 | TRBV6-1 | . | CASREQGAGTDTQYF | TGTGCCAGCAGGGAACAGGGGGCAGGCACAGATACGCAGTATTTT
TRBJ2-1 | . | TRBV6-1 | few | CASSTEGFEQFF | TGTGCCAGCAGCACCGAGGGGTTTGAGCAGTTCTTC
TRBJ1-1 | . | TRBV28 | many | CASATRGTEAFF | TGTGCCAGCGCTACCCGGGGAACTGAAGCTTTCTTT
TRBJ1-3 | TRBD1 | TRBV12-3/TRBV12-4 | . | CASSFPTGTGNTIYF | TGTGCCAGCAGTTTCCCGACAGGGACTGGAAACACCATATATTTT
TRBJ1-1 | TRBD1 | TRBV7-3 | once | CASSPQTGARTEAFF | TGTGCCAGCAGCCCCCAGACAGGGGCGCGGACTGAAGCTTTCTTT
TRBJ2-2 | . | TRBV12-5 | . | CASGLVVGQLTGELFF | TGTGCTAGTGGTTTGGTAGTTGGACAACTAACCGGGGAGCTGTTTTTT
TRBJ2-3 | TRBD2 | TRBV6-1 | . | CASSKRSGTSGTDTQYF | TGTGCCAGCAGTAAACGATCCGGGACTAGCGGGACAGATACGCAGTATTTT
TRBJ1-2 | . | TRBV3-1 | few | CASSRGPANYGYTF | TGTGCCAGCAGCAGAGGTCCAGCCAACTATGGCTACACCTTC
TRBJ1-2 | TRBD1 | TRBV12-3/TRBV12-4 | . | CASSFLTGGNRTYGYTF | TGTGCCAGCAGTTTCTTGACAGGGGGAAATCGGACCTATGGCTACACCTTC
TRBJ2-3 | TRBD2 | TRBV20-1 | few | CSARAGLAGTDTQYF | TGCAGTGCTAGAGCGGGACTAGCGGGAACAGATACGCAGTATTTT
TRBJ1-6 | . | TRBV14 | . | CASSQDNKFNSPLHF | TGTGCCAGCAGCCAAGATAACAAATTTAATTCACCCCTCCACTTT
TRBJ2-7 | TRBD2 | TRBV5-1 | . | CASSLEGLAGVGEQYF | TGCGCCAGCAGCTTGGAGGGACTAGCGGGAGTGGGCGAGCAGTACTTC
TRBJ1-1 | . | TRBV5-1 | few | CASSLNVANTEAFF | TGCGCCAGCAGCTTGAATGTCGCGAACACTGAAGCTTTCTTT
TRBJ2-7 | TRBD2 | TRBV28 | few | CASRWGSGRGYEQYF | TGTGCCAGCAGATGGGGGAGCGGGAGGGGCTACGAGCAGTACTTC
TRBJ2-7 | TRBD1 | TRBV12-3/TRBV12-4 | . | CASSFGARDRASYEQYF | TGTGCCAGCAGTTTCGGTGCACGGGACAGGGCCTCCTACGAGCAGTACTTC
TRBJ1-1 | . | TRBV28 | . | CASRETGLHTEAFF | TGTGCCAGCAGAGAAACGGGCCTACACACTGAAGCTTTCTTT
TRBJ2-2 | . | TRBV5-6 | once | CASSSQTGTGELFF | TGTGCCAGCAGCTCACAAACGGGCACCGGGGAGCTGTTTTTT
TRBJ2-1 | . | TRBV30 | many | CAWRWSSYNEQFF | TGTGCCTGGCGGTGGAGCTCCTACAATGAGCAGTTCTTC